The rows below give T cell receptor beta chains drawn from one sample of a study of glioma-infiltrating T cells after dendritic cell vaccination. Produced via immunoSEQ multiplex PCR; TCRdb's table is partial and in-frame only. The sample lists more than 100,000 clones, roughly 80% occurring once. Material: blood, obtained before dendritic cell vaccination. The receptors were sampled from a human donor with glioblastoma. Both conserved end residues are part of each CDR3. The order of the fields is D gene, J gene, clone size, V gene, CDR3 DNA, CDR3 protein. D genes are given only for firm matches. Clone size appears in some rows only: once, few, many, or a class for an expanded clone.

D gene: .; J gene: TRBJ2-5; clone size: .; V gene: TRBV27; CDR3 DNA: TGTGCCAGCAGTTTCGCTGGTGGCGGAGAGACCCAGTACTTC; CDR3 protein: CASSFAGGGETQYF
D gene: TRBD1; J gene: TRBJ1-2; clone size: once; V gene: TRBV30; CDR3 DNA: TGTGCCTGGAGCGCCCGGGACAGTAACTATGGCTACACCTTC; CDR3 protein: CAWSARDSNYGYTF
D gene: .; J gene: TRBJ1-6; clone size: .; V gene: TRBV6-6; CDR3 DNA: TGTGCCAGCACCCCCCTGGGGGCCTCACCCCTCCACTTT; CDR3 protein: CASTPLGASPLHF
D gene: TRBD2; J gene: TRBJ2-5; clone size: .; V gene: TRBV25-1; CDR3 DNA: TGTGCCACCCAAGGGACTAGCGGGGGGGCGATAAAGACCCAGTACTTC; CDR3 protein: CATQGTSGGAIKTQYF
D gene: .; J gene: TRBJ1-4; clone size: .; V gene: TRBV7-8; CDR3 DNA: TGTGCCAGCAGCGCGGACAGAAATGAAAAACTGTTTTTT; CDR3 protein: CASSADRNEKLFF
D gene: TRBD1; J gene: TRBJ2-3; clone size: .; V gene: TRBV27; CDR3 DNA: TGTGCCAGCAGCAAACCGGGACAGGGGGGTTTAAGGGCAGATACGCAGTATTTT; CDR3 protein: CASSKPGQGGLRADTQYF
D gene: .; J gene: TRBJ1-1; clone size: .; V gene: TRBV7-9; CDR3 DNA: TGTGCCAGCAGGGAGGGGAACACTGAAGCTTTCTTT; CDR3 protein: CASREGNTEAFF
D gene: .; J gene: TRBJ2-1; clone size: .; V gene: TRBV5-1; CDR3 DNA: TGCGCCAGCAGACAGGGGGGGAACAATGAGCAGTTCTTC; CDR3 protein: CASRQGGNNEQFF
D gene: TRBD2; J gene: TRBJ2-3; clone size: .; V gene: TRBV10-3; CDR3 DNA: TGTGCCATCAGTGAGATTAGCGGGGTCACAGATACGCAGTATTTT; CDR3 protein: CAISEISGVTDTQYF
D gene: TRBD1; J gene: TRBJ1-1; clone size: .; V gene: TRBV14; CDR3 DNA: TGTGCCAGCAGCCCAACAGGGGTGAACACTGAAGCTTTCTTT; CDR3 protein: CASSPTGVNTEAFF